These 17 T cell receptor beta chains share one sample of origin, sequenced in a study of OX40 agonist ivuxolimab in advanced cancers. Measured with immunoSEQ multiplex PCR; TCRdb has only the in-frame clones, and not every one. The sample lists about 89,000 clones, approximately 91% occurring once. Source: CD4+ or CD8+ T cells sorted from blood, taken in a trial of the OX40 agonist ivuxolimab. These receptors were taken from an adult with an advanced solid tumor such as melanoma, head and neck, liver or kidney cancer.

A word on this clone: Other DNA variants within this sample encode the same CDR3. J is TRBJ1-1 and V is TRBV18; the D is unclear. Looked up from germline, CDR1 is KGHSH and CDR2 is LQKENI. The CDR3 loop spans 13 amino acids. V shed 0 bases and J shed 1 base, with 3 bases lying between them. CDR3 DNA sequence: TGTGCCAGCTCACCACCTGGGAACACTGAAGCTTTCTTT. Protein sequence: CASSPPGNTEAFF.

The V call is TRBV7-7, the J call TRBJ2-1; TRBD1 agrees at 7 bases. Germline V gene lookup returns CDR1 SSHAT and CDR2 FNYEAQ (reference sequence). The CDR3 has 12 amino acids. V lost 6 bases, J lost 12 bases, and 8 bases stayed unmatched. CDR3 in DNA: TGTGCCAGCAGACGTAACAGGGGTAGGCAGTTCTTC. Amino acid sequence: CASRRNRGRQFF.

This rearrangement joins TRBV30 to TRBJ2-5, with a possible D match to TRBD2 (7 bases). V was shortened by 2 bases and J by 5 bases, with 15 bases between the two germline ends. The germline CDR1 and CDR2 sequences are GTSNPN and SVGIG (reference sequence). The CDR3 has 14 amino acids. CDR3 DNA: TGTGCCTGGAGTAAATCGGGGGGCGCGGAGACCCAGTACTTC. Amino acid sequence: CAWSKSGGAETQYF.

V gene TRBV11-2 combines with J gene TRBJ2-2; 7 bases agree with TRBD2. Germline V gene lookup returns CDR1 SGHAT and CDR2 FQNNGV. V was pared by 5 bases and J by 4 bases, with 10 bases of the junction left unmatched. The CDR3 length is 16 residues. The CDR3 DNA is TGTGCCAGCAGCCCTCAGACTAGCCTCCCCACCGGGGAGCTGTTTTTT. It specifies CASSPQTSLPTGELFF.

In DNA, the CDR3 is TGTGCCAGCAGTTTATCACAGGGAGGCTACACAGATACGCAGTATTTT. It codes for CASSLSQGGYTDTQYF. V usage is TRBV27 and J usage is TRBJ2-3; TRBD1 or TRBD2 may be the D gene (6 bases each). The CDR3 has 16 residues. In germline, CDR1 is MNHEY, CDR2 SMNVEV (reference sequence). Trimming left V 0 bases short and J 2 bases short, with 12 bases between.

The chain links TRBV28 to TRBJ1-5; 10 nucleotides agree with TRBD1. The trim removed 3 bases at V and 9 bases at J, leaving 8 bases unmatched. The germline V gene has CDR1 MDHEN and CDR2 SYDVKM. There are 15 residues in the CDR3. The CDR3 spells CASSLTGGPGRPQHF. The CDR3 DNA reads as TGTGCCAGCAGTTTGACAGGGGGCCCCGGGAGGCCCCAGCATTTT.

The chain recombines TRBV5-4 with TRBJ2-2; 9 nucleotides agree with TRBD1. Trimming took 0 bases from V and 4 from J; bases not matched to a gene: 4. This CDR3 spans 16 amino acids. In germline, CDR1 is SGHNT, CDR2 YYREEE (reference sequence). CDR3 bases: TGTGCCAGCAGCTTGGACAGGGGGCGCAGCACCGGGGAGCTGTTTTTT. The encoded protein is CASSLDRGRSTGELFF. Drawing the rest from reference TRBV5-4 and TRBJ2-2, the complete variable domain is ETGVTQSPTHLIKTRGQQVTLRCSSQSGHNTVSWYQQALGQGPQFIFQYYREEENGRGNFPPRFSGLQFPNYSSELNVNALELDDSALYLCASSLDRGRSTGELFFGEGSRLTVL.

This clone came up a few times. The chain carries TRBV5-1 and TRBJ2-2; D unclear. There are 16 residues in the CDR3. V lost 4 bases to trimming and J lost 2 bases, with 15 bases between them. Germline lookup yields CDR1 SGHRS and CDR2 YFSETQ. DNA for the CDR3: TGCGCCAGCAGCCCTCAACTACCCGGAAACACCGGGGAGCTGTTTTTT. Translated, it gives CASSPQLPGNTGELFF.

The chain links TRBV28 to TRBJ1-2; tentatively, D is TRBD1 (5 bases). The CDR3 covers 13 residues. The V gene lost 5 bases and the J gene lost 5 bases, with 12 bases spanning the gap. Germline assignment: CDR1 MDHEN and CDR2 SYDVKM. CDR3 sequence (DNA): TGTGCCAGCAGTACAGAGACAGTGTATGGCTACACCTTC. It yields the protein CASSTETVYGYTF.

DNA of the CDR3: TGTGCCAGCAGCTTCTACCCGGGGGAGACCCAGTACTTC. As protein: CASSFYPGETQYF. The chain recombines TRBV7-6 with TRBJ2-5, with a weak D call TRBD2 (5 bases). The CDR3 has 13 residues. The ends were cut back, 3 bases at V and 5 bases at J, with 10 bases in the middle. CDR1 is SGHVS and CDR2 is FNYEAQ in the germline V gene.

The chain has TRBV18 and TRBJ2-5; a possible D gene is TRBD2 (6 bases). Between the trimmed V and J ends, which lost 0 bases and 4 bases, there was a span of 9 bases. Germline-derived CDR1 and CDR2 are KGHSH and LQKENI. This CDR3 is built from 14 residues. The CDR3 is CASSPPSGVETQYF. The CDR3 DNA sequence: TGTGCCAGCTCACCACCGTCGGGGGTAGAGACCCAGTACTTC.

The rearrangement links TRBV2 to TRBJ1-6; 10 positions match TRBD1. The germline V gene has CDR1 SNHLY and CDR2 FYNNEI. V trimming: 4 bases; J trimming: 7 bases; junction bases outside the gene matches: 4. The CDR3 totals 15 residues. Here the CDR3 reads CASSGRTGGNSPLHF. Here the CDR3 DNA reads TGTGCCAGCAGTGGGAGGACAGGGGGAAATTCACCCCTCCACTTT.

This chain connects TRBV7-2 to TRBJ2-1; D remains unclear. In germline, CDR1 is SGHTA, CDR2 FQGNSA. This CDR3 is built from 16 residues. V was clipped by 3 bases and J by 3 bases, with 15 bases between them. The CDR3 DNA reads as TGTGCCAGCAGCTTGGCTTCGGGTGTCGGCTACAATGAGCAGTTCTTC. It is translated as CASSLASGVGYNEQFF.

CDR3 in amino acids: CASSKQSSGNTIYF. The DNA of the CDR3 is TGTGCCAGCTCCAAACAGAGCTCTGGAAACACCATATATTTT. This rearrangement joins TRBV2 to TRBJ1-3; D remains unclear. The V and J ends lost 8 bases and 0 bases respectively, with 11 bases between them. The CDR3 covers 14 residues. Looked up from germline, CDR1 is SNHLY and CDR2 is FYNNEI.

CDR3 sequence reads: CASSLSPGTPYNEQFF. The CDR3 nucleotides read TGTGCCAGCAGTTTATCCCCCGGGACGCCGTACAATGAGCAGTTCTTC. The chain carries TRBV27 and TRBJ2-1, with D perhaps matching TRBD1 or TRBD2 (5 bases each). The CDR3 length is 16 residues. From germline, CDR1 is MNHEY and CDR2 SMNVEV (reference sequence). The V end was cut by 0 bases, the J end by 4 bases, with 13 bases between.

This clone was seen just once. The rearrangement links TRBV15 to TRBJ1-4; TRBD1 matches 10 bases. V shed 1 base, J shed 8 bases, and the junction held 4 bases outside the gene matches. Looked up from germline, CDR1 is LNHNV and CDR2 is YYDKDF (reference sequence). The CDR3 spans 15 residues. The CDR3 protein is CATSRAGTGVEKLFF. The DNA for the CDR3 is TGTGCCACCAGCAGAGCCGGGACAGGGGTCGAAAAACTGTTTTTT.

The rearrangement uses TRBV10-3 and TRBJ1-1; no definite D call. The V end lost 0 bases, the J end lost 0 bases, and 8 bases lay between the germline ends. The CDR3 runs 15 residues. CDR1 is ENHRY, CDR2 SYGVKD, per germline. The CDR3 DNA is TGTGCCATCAGTGAGTCTTGGGGTATGAACACTGAAGCTTTCTTT. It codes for CAISESWGMNTEAFF.